This T cell receptor (beta chain) was identified during a study of cytomegalovirus exposure and HLA in healthy donors. Findings and limits, study-wide: Later findings reportedly placed an Asian-associated ancestry cluster below the approximately 620-donor mean for N-insertions.

PCR primers comprised 60 Vbeta and 13 Jbeta primers. Clones were sequenced by immunoSEQ multiplex PCR, and TCRdb holds only the in-frame ones, with some missing. This sample's clone table lists approximately 110,000 clones. About this clone: The antigen is undetermined.

Sequencing was done on a sample of PBMCs. This TCR came from a man aged 25 to 45 in good health and CMV-seronegative.

CDR3 protein: CASRVLAGGQETQYF. In DNA form, the CDR3 reads TGTGCCAGCAGGGTACTAGCGGGAGGGCAAGAGACCCAGTACTTC. The chain is built from TRBV7-8 and TRBJ2-5; TRBD2 agrees at 13 bases. This CDR3 has 15 amino acids. The V gene end was trimmed by 6 bases and the J gene end by 2 bases; junction bases not matched to a gene: 3. Germline-derived CDR1 and CDR2 are SGHVS and FQNEAQ.